The next 7 T cell receptor beta chains were all read from a single sample in a study of blood T cell repertoires in COVID-19. TCRdb's table, derived via immunoSEQ multiplex PCR, lists solely in-frame clones and lacks some. Among fewer than 35,000 clones listed, roughly 85% were seen once. Material: peripheral blood. The receptors originated from a man of 80 years or more with active COVID-19.

This clone was observed once. The J gene is TRBJ1-6, the V gene TRBV5-4; a possible D gene is TRBD1 (5 bases). Trimming cost V 0 bases and J 0 bases, with 7 bases left between them. The V gene's germline CDR1 is SGHNT and CDR2 YYREEE (reference sequence). The CDR3 is 16 residues long. DNA for the CDR3: TGTGCCAGCAGCTTGGAAGACAGCTCCTATAATTCACCCCTCCACTTT. Residues: CASSLEDSSYNSPLHF.

This clone appeared a single time. The chain carries TRBV5-6 and TRBJ2-1; maybe TRBD2 (6 bases). CDR1 and CDR2 (germline): SGHDT, YYEEEE. This CDR3 is 14 amino acids long. V shed 5 bases and J shed 3 bases, with 12 bases lying between them. The CDR3 here is CASSFWTIYNEQFF. The CDR3 coding sequence is TGTGCCAGCAGTTTTTGGACTATCTACAATGAGCAGTTCTTC.

This clone was seen only once. V gene TRBV11-2 combines with J gene TRBJ2-5; D unclear. This CDR3 is 14 amino acids long. The V end lost 2 bases, the J end lost 5 bases, and 12 bases lay between the germline ends. CDR1 SGHAT and CDR2 FQNNGV come from the germline V gene. As DNA, the CDR3 is TGTGCCAGCAGCTTATCATTCGCGGTGGAGACCCAGTACTTC. Its translation is CASSLSFAVETQYF.

V usage is TRBV5-1 and J usage is TRBJ2-2; 9 bases map to TRBD1. The V gene's germline CDR1 is SGHRS and CDR2 YFSETQ. This CDR3 is 16 amino acids long. Trimming took 4 bases from V and 4 from J; bases not matched to a gene: 8. The CDR3 DNA sequence: TGCGCCAGCAGCGGAACAGGGGGCGACGGCACCGGGGAGCTGTTTTTT. It yields the protein CASSGTGGDGTGELFF.

This chain joins TRBV2 and TRBJ1-1; 7 bases align to TRBD1. Germline CDR1 and CDR2: SNHLY and FYNNEI. With V trimmed by 8 bases and J by 0 bases, 3 bases remained unmatched. The CDR3 is 13 residues long. This CDR3 reads CASGGQMNTEAFF. The CDR3 DNA sequence: TGTGCCAGCGGGGGACAGATGAACACTGAAGCTTTCTTT.

The rearrangement uses TRBV18 and TRBJ1-1; 8 bases are shared with TRBD1. The CDR3 has 16 amino acids. Germline V gives CDR1 KGHSH, CDR2 LQKENI. J gave up 0 bases and V 2 bases, and 5 bases lay outside the gene matches. DNA of the CDR3: TGTGCCAGCTCACCATGGACAGGGAGCGTGAACACTGAAGCTTTCTTT. This sequence encodes CASSPWTGSVNTEAFF.

The chain uses TRBV29-1 and TRBJ1-1, with 7 nucleotides matching TRBD1. The trim removed 6 bases at V and 0 bases at J, leaving 4 bases unmatched. The CDR3 totals 13 residues. Germline assignment: CDR1 SQVTM and CDR2 ANQGSEA. CDR3 nucleotide sequence: TGCAGCGTATACAGGGGTCTGAACACTGAAGCTTTCTTT. Protein product: CSVYRGLNTEAFF.